This is a list of T cell receptor beta chains from one sample in a study of cytomegalovirus exposure and HLA in healthy donors. Repertoires were generated with immunoSEQ multiplex PCR, while TCRdb's copy carries only in-frame clones and drops some. The table lists approximately 120,000 clones, around 80% of them singletons, with about 1.2% in the top ten. Sequences were obtained from PBMCs. These receptors all stem from a female donor in good health and CMV-seronegative. CDR3s include the opening cysteine and the closing phenylalanine or tryptophan. A D gene is named only where the DNA matches it firmly. Only part of the rows carry a size: once, few, many, or a class if the clone is expanded.

TRBJ1-2 | TRBV2 | - | TRBD1 | TGTGCCAGCAGTGAAAATGACAGGGGAAGCTACACCTTC | CASSENDRGSYTF
TRBJ1-6 | TRBV2 | - | TRBD1 | TGTGCCAGCAGTGAATCGACAGGGAGGAATTCACCCCTCCACTTT | CASSESTGRNSPLHF
TRBJ1-1 | TRBV6-5 | - | - | TGTGCCAGCAGTTACTCATCCTTCGCTGAAGCTTTCTTT | CASSYSSFAEAFF
TRBJ2-5 | TRBV29-1 | - | - | TGCAGCGTTGAGTTCCTAGCCGAGACCCAGTACTTC | CSVEFLAETQYF
TRBJ1-5 | TRBV6-1 | - | TRBD1 | TGTGCCAGCAGTGAGGACAGGTTTTATAGCAATCAGCCCCAGCATTTT | CASSEDRFYSNQPQHF
TRBJ2-2 | TRBV2 | - | TRBD1 | TGTGCCAGCAGTCGCAGGGGACAGACGAACACCGGGGAGCTGTTTTTT | CASSRRGQTNTGELFF
TRBJ2-2 | TRBV5-1 | - | TRBD1 | TGCGCCAGCAGCTGGACAGGGGGCGAGAGCACCGGGGAGCTGTTTTTT | CASSWTGGESTGELFF
TRBJ1-6 | TRBV13 | once | TRBD1 | TGTGCCAGCAGCCGGGACAGGGATAGGTCACCCCTCCACTTT | CASSRDRDRSPLHF
TRBJ2-2 | TRBV10-1 | - | - | TGCGCCAGCAGTGAACAGCCCACCGGGGAGCTGTTTTTT | CASSEQPTGELFF
TRBJ2-2 | TRBV5-1 | - | TRBD1 | TGCGCCAGCAGCTTGGGACAGGGGGCCAACACCGGGGAGCTGTTTTTT | CASSLGQGANTGELFF
TRBJ1-2 | TRBV14 | - | - | TGTGCCAGCAGCCAAGATTGGAGGGATGGCTACTATGGCTACACCTTC | CASSQDWRDGYYGYTF
TRBJ2-5 | TRBV11-2 | - | - | TGTGCCAGCAGCTTCCGGGGAGAGGAGACCCAGTACTTC | CASSFRGEETQYF
TRBJ1-1 | TRBV5-1 | - | - | TGCGCCAGCAGCTTGGCCATAGGCAGGCAAGCTTTCTTT | CASSLAIGRQAFF
TRBJ2-7 | TRBV5-1 | - | TRBD1 | TGCGCCAGCAGCGTTAGGGGGCCCGAGCAGTACTTC | CASSVRGPEQYF
TRBJ2-7 | TRBV5-1 | - | TRBD2 | TGCGCCAGCAGCTTGGTACTGGCTAGCGGGAGGAGGGACTACGAGCAGTACTTC | CASSLVLASGRRDYEQYF
TRBJ2-3 | TRBV5-1 | - | TRBD2 | TGCGCCAGCAGCGCGGCGGGGGTAAGCACAGATACGCAGTATTTT | CASSAAGVSTDTQYF
TRBJ1-1 | TRBV4-1 | - | - | TGCGCCAGCAGACCTAGCCCCGCCCGGCAGCTGAACACTGAAGCTTTCTTT | CASRPSPARQLNTEAFF
TRBJ2-7 | TRBV5-1 | - | - | TGCGCCAGCAGCCCCAACAGGGAATTAGGGGAGCAGTACTTC | CASSPNRELGEQYF
TRBJ1-1 | TRBV4-1 | - | - | TGCGCCAGCAGCCAAGAGTGGTGGAGGGGCACTGAAGCTTTCTTT | CASSQEWWRGTEAFF
TRBJ2-7 | TRBV28 | - | TRBD1 | TGTGCCAGCAGTTTATTCTCCCGGGACAGTCCCTACGAGCAGTACTTC | CASSLFSRDSPYEQYF
TRBJ2-5 | TRBV7-6 | once | - | TGTGCCAGCAGCCCCTTGGCTAGCGCAAAAGAGACCCAGTACTTC | CASSPLASAKETQYF
TRBJ2-7 | TRBV18 | once | TRBD1 | TGTGCCAGCTCCCAGGGACAGGGAAGCTCCTACGAGCAGTACTTC | CASSQGQGSSYEQYF
TRBJ2-3 | TRBV7-8 | - | - | TGTGCCAGCAGCTACCCCTTAAGGAGGGGCGAGGGTGCAGATACGCAGTATTTT | CASSYPLRRGEGADTQYF
TRBJ2-1 | TRBV5-1 | - | TRBD2 | TGCGCCAGCAGCTTGGTGACTAGCGGGGGGGCCCTGGCCTACAATGAGCAGTTCTTC | CASSLVTSGGALAYNEQFF
TRBJ2-1 | TRBV11-1 | - | - | TGTGCCAGCAGCTCCCCCCGCCCGCGGGTGCCGACCAATGAGCAGTTCTTC | CASSSPRPRVPTNEQFF
TRBJ2-7 | TRBV19 | few | TRBD1 | TGTGCCAGTAGTATGCAGGGGGCTTCACACGAGCAGTACTTC | CASSMQGASHEQYF
TRBJ2-3 | TRBV6-1 | - | TRBD2 | TGTGCCAGCGCGTCGGGGGGTCGCACAGATACGCAGTATTTT | CASASGGRTDTQYF
TRBJ1-6 | TRBV5-6 | - | - | TGTGCCAGCAGCTTCAGGGATACCTATAATTCACCCCTCCACTTT | CASSFRDTYNSPLHF
TRBJ1-4 | TRBV7-9 | few | TRBD1 | TGTGCCAGCAGCCTCTCCGGGACAGGGGCCGAAAAACTGTTTTTT | CASSLSGTGAEKLFF
TRBJ1-2 | TRBV2 | few | - | TGTGCCAGCAGTGGTTGGCCCATCTATGGCTACACCTTC | CASSGWPIYGYTF
TRBJ2-1 | TRBV5-1 | - | TRBD1 | TGCGCCAGCAGCGAGGGGGCCCCCTACAATGAGCAGTTCTTC | CASSEGAPYNEQFF
TRBJ1-1 | TRBV19 | - | - | TGTGCCAGTAGTTTTCATCTGAACACTGAAGCTTTCTTT | CASSFHLNTEAFF
TRBJ1-1 | TRBV5-6 | - | - | TGTGCCAGCAGCTTCGGTGTCAGGGCGAACACTGAAGCTTTCTTT | CASSFGVRANTEAFF
TRBJ2-5 | TRBV4-1 | - | - | TGCGCCAGCAGCCACCTCTCAGAAGAGACCCAGTACTTC | CASSHLSEETQYF
TRBJ1-2 | TRBV7-9 | - | TRBD1 | TGTGCCAGCAGCTTAGCCGGAGGGGGCGGCTACACCTTC | CASSLAGGGGYTF